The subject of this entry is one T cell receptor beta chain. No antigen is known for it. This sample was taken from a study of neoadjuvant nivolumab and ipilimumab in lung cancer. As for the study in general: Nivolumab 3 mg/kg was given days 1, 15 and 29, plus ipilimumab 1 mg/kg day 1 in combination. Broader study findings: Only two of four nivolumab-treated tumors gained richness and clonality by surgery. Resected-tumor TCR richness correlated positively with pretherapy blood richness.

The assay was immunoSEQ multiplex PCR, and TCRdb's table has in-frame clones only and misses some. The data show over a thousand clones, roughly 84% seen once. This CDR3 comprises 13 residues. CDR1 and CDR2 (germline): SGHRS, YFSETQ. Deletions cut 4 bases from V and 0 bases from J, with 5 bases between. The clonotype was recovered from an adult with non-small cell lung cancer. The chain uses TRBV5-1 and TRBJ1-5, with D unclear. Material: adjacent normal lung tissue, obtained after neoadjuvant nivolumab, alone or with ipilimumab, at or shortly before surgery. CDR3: CASSLDSNQPQHF. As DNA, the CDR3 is TGCGCCAGCAGCCTCGATAGCAATCAGCCCCAGCATTTT. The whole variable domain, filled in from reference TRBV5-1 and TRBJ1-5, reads KAGVTQTPRYLIKTRGQQVTLSCSPISGHRSVSWYQQTPGQGLQFLFEYFSETQRNKGNFPGRFSGRQFSNSRSEMNVSTLELGDSALYLCASSLDSNQPQHFGDGTRLSIL.